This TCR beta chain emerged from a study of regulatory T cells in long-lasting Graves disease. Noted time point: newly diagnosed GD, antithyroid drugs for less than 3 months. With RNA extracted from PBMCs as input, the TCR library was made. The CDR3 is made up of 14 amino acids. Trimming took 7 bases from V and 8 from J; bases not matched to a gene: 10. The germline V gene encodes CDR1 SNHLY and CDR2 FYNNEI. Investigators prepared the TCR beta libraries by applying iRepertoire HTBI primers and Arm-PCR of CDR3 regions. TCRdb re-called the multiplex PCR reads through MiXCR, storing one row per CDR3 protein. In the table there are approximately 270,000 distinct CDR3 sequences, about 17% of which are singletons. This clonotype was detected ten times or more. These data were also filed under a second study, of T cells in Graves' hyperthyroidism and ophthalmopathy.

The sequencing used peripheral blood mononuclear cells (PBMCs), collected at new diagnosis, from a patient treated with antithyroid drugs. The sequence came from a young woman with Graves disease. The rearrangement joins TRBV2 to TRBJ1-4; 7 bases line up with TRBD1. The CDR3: CASKYGTEGEKLFF. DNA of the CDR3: TGTGCCAGCAAATACGGGACAGAGGGAGAAAAACTGTTTTTT. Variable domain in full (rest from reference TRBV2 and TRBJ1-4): EPEVTQTPSHQVTQMGQEVILRCVPISNHLYFYWYRQILGQKVEFLVSFYNNEISEKSEIFDDQFSVERPDGSNFTLKIRSTKLEDSAMYFCASKYGTEGEKLFFGSGTQLSVL.